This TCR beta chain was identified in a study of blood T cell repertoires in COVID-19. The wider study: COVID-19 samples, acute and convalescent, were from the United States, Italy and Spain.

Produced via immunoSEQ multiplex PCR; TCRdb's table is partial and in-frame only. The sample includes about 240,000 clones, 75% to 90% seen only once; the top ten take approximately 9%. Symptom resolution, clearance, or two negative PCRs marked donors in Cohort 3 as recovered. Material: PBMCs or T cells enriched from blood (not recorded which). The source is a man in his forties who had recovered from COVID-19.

The CDR3: CASSQDPSGGDTDTQYF. CDR3 DNA sequence: TGTGCCAGCAGCCAAGATCCTAGCGGGGGGGACACAGATACGCAGTATTTT. The V gene is TRBV4-2, the J gene TRBJ2-3; 12 nucleotides line up with TRBD2. Germline-derived CDR1 and CDR2 are LGHNA and YNFKEQ. Trimming removed 0 bases from V and 2 bases from J; junction bases left unmatched: 3. The CDR3 has 17 amino acids.